This TCR beta chain appears in the sequencing data of a study of long-term antiretroviral therapy in people with HIV. Study findings and constraints: Older ART regimens may have been in use when blood was drawn between about 2004 and 2018.

The assay used was immunoSEQ (version v3.0), run at survey level. Here immunoSEQ multiplex PCR was the method, and the copy in TCRdb shows in-frame clones only, minus some. The table lists almost 30,000 clones, roughly 93% of them singletons. About this clone itself: Its target is not known.

Trimming removed 4 bases from V and 1 base from J; junction bases left unmatched: 8. Germline CDR1 is SGHRS and CDR2 is YFSETQ. CDR3 length: 17 residues. This specimen consisted of unsorted PBMCs, obtained less than 6.8 years after starting antiretroviral therapy. This clonotype was sampled from a woman between 40 and 55 years old with HIV. The J gene is TRBJ2-2, the V gene TRBV5-1, with 9 bases matching TRBD1. The CDR3 is CASSPLGQGLNTGELFF. Written as DNA, the CDR3 is TGCGCCAGCAGCCCCTTGGGACAGGGATTGAACACCGGGGAGCTGTTTTTT.